Below are 13 T cell receptor beta chains sequenced from a single sample in a study of T cells in women clearing cervical HPV infection. Measured with immunoSEQ multiplex PCR; TCRdb has only the in-frame clones, and not every one. With fewer than 40,000 clones in the sample, the ten largest clones hold 6.5% to 9%. Sequencing input: blood buffy coat. The receptors were gathered from a woman between 18 and 75 years old with a cervical HPV16 infection that either progressed to CIN3+ or cleared (not recorded which).

Worth noting for this clone: The CDR3 extends 3 residues past the end of the read, so its final part is completed from the germline J gene. The V call is TRBV29-1, the J call TRBJ1-3; D unclear. The germline V gene encodes CDR1 SQVTM and CDR2 ANQGSEA. This CDR3 comprises 13 residues. Trimming removed 5 bases at V and 0 bases at J, with 8 bases between. CDR3: CSVRRSSGNTIYF. Incomplete CDR3 DNA: TGCAGCGTTAGGCGGAGCTCTGGAAACACC. Based on the CDR3 plus reference TRBV29-1 and TRBJ1-3, the full variable domain is SAVISQKPSRDICQRGTSLTIQCQVDSQVTMMFWYRQQPGQSLTLIATANQGSEATYESGFVIDKFPISRPNLTFSTLTVSNMSPEDSSIYLCSVRRSSGNTIYFGEGSWLTVV.

CDR3 DNA, as far as it was read: TGTGCCAGCAGAGGTCACAGGGGGCCCCCACATCAGCCC. It codes for CASRGHRGPPHQP. The whole CDR3 is CASRGHRGPPHQPQHF. The chain is built from TRBV2 and TRBJ1-5; 9 bases line up with TRBD1. The read ends 3 residues shy of where the CDR3 ends; the end is completed using the germline J gene. The CDR3 runs to 16 residues. Looked up from germline, CDR1 is SNHLY and CDR2 is FYNNEI. V was clipped by 6 bases and J by 5 bases; unmatched bases: 11.

To note about this clone: The CDR3 goes on 3 residues after the read ends, and that part is filled in from the germline J gene. The V gene is TRBV2, the J gene TRBJ2-1, with TRBD2 matching over 14 bases. The CDR3 sequence is 17 residues long. V lost 7 bases, J lost 9 bases, and 14 bases stayed unmatched. Germline assignment: CDR1 SNHLY and CDR2 FYNNEI. This CDR3 reads CASTLNGWTSGGSEQFF. CDR3 DNA (partial): TGTGCCAGCACACTAAACGGGTGGACTAGCGGGGGGTCTGAG.

Concerning this clone: The CDR3 is cut off 3 residues early in the read; its end comes from the germline J gene. The same CDR3 can be traced to other DNA sequences in this sample. The genes are TRBV5-1 and TRBJ1-2; 8 bases match TRBD1. Germline-derived CDR1 and CDR2 are SGHRS and YFSETQ. The CDR3 runs to 15 residues. Here the CDR3 reads CASSLTGQVRGGYTF. Incomplete CDR3 DNA: TGCGCCAGCAGCTTGACGGGACAGGTACGAGGGGGC.

As concerns this clone: The CDR3 end falls 3 residues outside the read, so it is completed with the germline J gene. Other DNA sequences from this sample encode an identical CDR3 as well. V is TRBV6-1 and J is TRBJ1-1, with no clear D. Germline V gene data show CDR1 as MNHNS and CDR2 as SASEGT. This CDR3 comprises 16 residues. CDR3 DNA, as far as it was read: TGTGCCAGCAGTGAAGAATTGGCGGCCCGCCAAGAGACA. It codes for CASSEELAARQET. The entire CDR3 is CASSEELAARQETAFF.

Notes on this clone: Read sequence stops 3 residues before the CDR3 end, and the germline J gene provides the missing end. The genes are TRBV30 and TRBJ1-2; 8 bases are shared with TRBD1. The CDR3 covers 15 residues. Trimming cost V 2 bases and J 2 bases; bases outside gene matches: 7. Germline CDR1 and CDR2: GTSNPN and SVGIG (reference sequence). The sequenced CDR3 bases are TGTGCCTGGAGTCCTGGGGACAGGTTAAACTATGGC. This encodes CAWSPGDRLNYG. The CDR3, in full, reads CAWSPGDRLNYGYTF. Together with reference TRBV30 and TRBJ1-2, the CDR3 gives the full variable domain: SQTIHQWPATLVQPVGSPLSLECTVEGTSNPNLYWYRQAAGRGLQLLFYSVGIGQISSEVPQNLSASRPQDRQFILSSKKLLLSDSGFYLCAWSPGDRLNYGYTFGSGTRLTVV.

Remarks on this clone: Sequencing ends 3 residues short of the CDR3 end; the germline J gene provides the rest. The V gene is TRBV29-1, the J gene TRBJ2-4; no reliable D call. The CDR3 totals 15 residues. Germline V gene sequence: CDR1 SQVTM, CDR2 ANQGSEA. The CDR3: CSLPAAAAYNQPQYF. The CDR3 bases that were read are TGCAGCTTACCCGCTGCGGCAGCCTACAATCAGCCT.

A note on this clone: The sequenced fragment ends 3 residues before the CDR3 boundary, so the rest is inferred from the germline J gene. This chain joins TRBV7-8 and TRBJ1-2; D remains unclear. Per germline, CDR1 SGHVS and CDR2 FQNEAQ. The CDR3 consists of 14 residues. V dropped 3 bases and J dropped 4 bases, with 12 bases sitting between them. The CDR3 bases that were read are TGTGCCAGCAGCTTGAGGCAGGCAGCCTATGGC. This codes for CASSLRQAAYG. The entire CDR3 protein reads CASSLRQAAYGYTF.

As for this clone: The CDR3 end is not reached by the read, which stops 3 residues before it; the germline J gene fills it in. The chain links TRBV14 to TRBJ1-5, with a tentative D call TRBD1 (5 bases). CDR1 and CDR2 from the germline V gene are SGHDN and FVKESK. V gave up 4 bases and J gave up 1 base, with 11 bases separating them. The CDR3 runs to 15 residues. The sequenced part of the CDR3 DNA is TGTGCCAGCAGCCTCGGTGGGGGGAGCAATCAGCCC. Amino acids: CASSLGGGSNQP. The complete CDR3 sequence is CASSLGGGSNQPQHF.

Remarks on this clone: Sequencing ends 3 residues short of the CDR3 end; the germline J gene provides the rest. The chain links TRBV11-2 to TRBJ2-7; D may be TRBD1 (6 bases). V lost 4 bases and J lost 6, with 13 bases in between. This CDR3 contains 13 residues. CDR1 SGHAT and CDR2 FQNNGV come from the germline V gene. Incomplete CDR3 DNA: TGTGCCAGCAGCTCTGATACAGGGTCCGAG. Protein: CASSSDTGSE. The whole CDR3 region reads CASSSDTGSEQYF.

Turning to this clone: The observed sequence ends 3 residues before the CDR3 terminus, with the missing tail filled in from the germline J gene. This chain connects TRBV20-1 to TRBJ1-2; D is unclear. CDR3 length: 13 residues. Looked up from germline, CDR1 is DFQATT and CDR2 is SNEGSKA (reference sequence). Deletions cut 1 base from V and 7 bases from J, with 13 bases between. The covered CDR3 bases are TGCAGTGCTAGAGTCCCACACGAGGGTGGC. It yields the protein CSARVPHEGG. The whole CDR3 protein is CSARVPHEGGYTF.

For this clone: The read terminates 3 residues before the CDR3 end, so the remaining end is supplied by the germline J gene. The rearrangement uses TRBV5-4 and TRBJ2-2, with TRBD2 matching over 8 bases. The germline V gene has CDR1 SGHNT and CDR2 YYREEE (reference sequence). The CDR3 extends over 13 amino acids. The DNA read from the CDR3 is TGTGCCAGCAGCTTCTCGGGGACTAGAGTG. Protein: CASSFSGTRV. The entire CDR3 reads CASSFSGTRVLFF.

As for this clone: The CDR3 end falls 3 residues outside the read, so it is completed with the germline J gene. This chain joins TRBV19 and TRBJ2-5, with D unresolved. The ends were cut back, 6 bases at V and 5 bases at J, with 16 bases in the middle. The CDR3 loop spans 14 amino acids. Looked up from germline, CDR1 is LNHDA and CDR2 is SQIVND (reference sequence). The DNA read from the CDR3 is TGTGCCAGTAGGTCTCCTCCTCCGTTGGAGACC. The encoded protein is CASRSPPPLET. The CDR3 reads in full as CASRSPPPLETQYF.